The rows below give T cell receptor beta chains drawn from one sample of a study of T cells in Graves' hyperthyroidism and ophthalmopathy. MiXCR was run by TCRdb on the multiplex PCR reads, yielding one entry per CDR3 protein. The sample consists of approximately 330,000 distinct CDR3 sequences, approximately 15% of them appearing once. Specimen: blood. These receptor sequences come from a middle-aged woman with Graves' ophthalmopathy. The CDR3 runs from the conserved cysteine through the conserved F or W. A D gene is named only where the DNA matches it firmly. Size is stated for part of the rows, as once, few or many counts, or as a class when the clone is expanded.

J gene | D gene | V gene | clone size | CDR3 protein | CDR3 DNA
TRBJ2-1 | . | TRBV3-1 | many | CASRLSSNEQFF | TGTGCCAGCAGACTCAGTAGCAATGAGCAGTTCTTC
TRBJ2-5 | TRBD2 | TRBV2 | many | CASSEMSGRGKTQYF | TGTGCCAGCAGTGAAATGAGCGGGAGGGGGAAGACCCAGTACTTC
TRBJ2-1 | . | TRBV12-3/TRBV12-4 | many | CASSMRSYNEQFF | TGTGCCAGCAGCATGCGGAGCTACAATGAGCAGTTCTTC
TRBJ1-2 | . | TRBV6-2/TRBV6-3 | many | CASSTRWGYTF | TGTGCCAGCAGTACGAGATGGGGCTACACCTTC
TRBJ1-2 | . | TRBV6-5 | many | CASSYRQIINYGYTF | TGTGCCAGCAGTTATCGCCAGATTATTAACTATGGCTACACCTTC
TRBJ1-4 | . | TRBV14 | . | CASSQEGPQLKLFF | TGTGCCAGCAGCCAAGAGGGACCCCAGCTGAAACTGTTTTTT
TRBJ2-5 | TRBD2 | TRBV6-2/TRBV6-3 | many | CASSTPTSGRETQYF | TGTGCCAGCAGTACGCCGACTAGCGGGAGGGAGACCCAGTACTTC
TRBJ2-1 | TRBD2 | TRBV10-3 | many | CAISGTLADGYNEQFF | TGTGCCATCAGCGGAACTCTAGCGGATGGGTACAATGAGCAGTTCTTC
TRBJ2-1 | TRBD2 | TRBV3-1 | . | CASSQGGSGITYNEQFF | TGTGCCAGCAGCCAAGGTGGTAGCGGGATTACCTACAATGAGCAGTTCTTC
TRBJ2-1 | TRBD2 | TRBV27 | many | CASSLQGTSGTNEQFF | TGTGCCAGCAGTCTACAAGGGACTAGCGGGACGAATGAGCAGTTCTTC
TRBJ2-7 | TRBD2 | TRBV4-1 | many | CASSQGRTSRGVYEQYF | TGCGCCAGCAGCCAGGGACGTACTAGCCGGGGGGTCTACGAGCAGTACTTC
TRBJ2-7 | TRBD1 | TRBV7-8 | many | CASSLIPGGYEQYF | TGTGCCAGCAGCTTAATACCAGGGGGCTACGAGCAGTACTTC
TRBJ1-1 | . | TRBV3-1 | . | CASSHTQVNAEAFF | TGTGCCAGCAGCCATACCCAAGTGAACGCTGAAGCTTTCTTT
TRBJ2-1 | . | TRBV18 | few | CASSPSTGIAYEQFF | TGTGCCAGCTCACCGAGCACAGGGATAGCATATGAGCAGTTCTTC
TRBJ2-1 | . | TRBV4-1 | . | CASSQVLSPGEIYNEQFF | TGCGCCAGCAGCCAAGTTTTATCGCCGGGAGAAATCTACAATGAGCAGTTCTTC
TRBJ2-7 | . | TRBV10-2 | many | CASCPRDLSSYEQYF | TGCGCCAGCTGTCCACGGGACCTAAGCTCCTACGAGCAGTACTTC
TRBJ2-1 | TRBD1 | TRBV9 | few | CASSVGQGFYNEQFF | TGTGCCAGCAGCGTAGGACAGGGGTTCTACAATGAGCAGTTCTTC
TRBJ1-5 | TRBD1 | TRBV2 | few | CASRGQVNQPQHF | TGTGCCAGCCGAGGACAGGTCAATCAGCCCCAGCATTTT
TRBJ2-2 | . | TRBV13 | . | CASSSDRLNTGELFF | TGTGCCAGCAGCTCAGACAGACTAAACACCGGGGAGCTGTTTTTT
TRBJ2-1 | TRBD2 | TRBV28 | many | CASSLPGATSGRANEQFF | TGTGCCAGCAGCCTACCTGGGGCGACTAGCGGGAGGGCCAATGAGCAGTTCTTC
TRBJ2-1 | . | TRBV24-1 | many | CATSDSDVNTRSYNEQFF | TGTGCCACCAGTGACTCAGACGTTAATACCCGCTCCTACAATGAGCAGTTCTTC
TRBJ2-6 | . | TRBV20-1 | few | CSAIGLPPGANVLTF | TGCAGTGCGATCGGACTACCACCGGGGGCCAACGTCCTGACTTTC
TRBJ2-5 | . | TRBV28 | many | CASIQLRDNPGETQYF | TGTGCCAGCATTCAACTTCGGGACAACCCAGGGGAGACCCAGTACTTC
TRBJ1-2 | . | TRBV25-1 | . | CASSEWGSNYGYTF | TGTGCCAGCAGTGAATGGGGCAGTAACTATGGCTACACCTTC
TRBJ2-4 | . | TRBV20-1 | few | CSARDSPGKNIQYF | TGCAGTGCTAGAGATTCCCCAGGGAAAAACATTCAGTACTTC
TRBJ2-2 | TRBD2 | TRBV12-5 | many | CASGFRRGVVTGELFF | TGTGCTAGTGGTTTTCGGCGGGGGGTCGTCACCGGGGAGCTGTTTTTT
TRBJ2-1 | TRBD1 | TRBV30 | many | CAWRQGNGYNEQFF | TGTGCCTGGAGACAGGGGAACGGGTACAATGAGCAGTTCTTC
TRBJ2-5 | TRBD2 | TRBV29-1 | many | CSVAGLAGGGETQYF | TGCAGCGTTGCTGGTCTAGCGGGAGGCGGGGAGACCCAGTACTTC
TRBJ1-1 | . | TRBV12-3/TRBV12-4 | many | CASSLNKGNTEAFF | TGTGCCAGCAGTTTAAATAAGGGAAACACTGAAGCTTTCTTT
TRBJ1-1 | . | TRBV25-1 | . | CASSPADLGQAFF | TGTGCCAGCAGCCCCGCGGATTTGGGGCAAGCTTTCTTT
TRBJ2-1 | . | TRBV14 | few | CASSGQVGQFF | TGTGCCAGCAGCGGACAAGTGGGGCAGTTCTTC
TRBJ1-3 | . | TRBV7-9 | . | CASRSGSPGNTIYF | TGTGCCAGCAGGTCAGGGAGTCCTGGAAACACCATATATTTT
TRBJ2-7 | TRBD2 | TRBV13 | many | CASREAGLAGKYEQYF | TGTGCCAGCAGAGAGGCCGGACTAGCGGGGAAGTACGAGCAGTACTTC
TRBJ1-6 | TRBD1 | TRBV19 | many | CASSITGVNSPLHF | TGTGCCAGTAGTATCACAGGGGTTAATTCACCCCTCCACTTT
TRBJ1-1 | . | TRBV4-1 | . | CASSQPVMDTEAFF | TGCGCCAGCAGCCAACCCGTTATGGACACTGAAGCTTTCTTT
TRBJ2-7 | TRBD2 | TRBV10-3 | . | CAIRLADSYEQYF | TGTGCCATCAGGCTAGCGGACTCCTACGAGCAGTACTTC
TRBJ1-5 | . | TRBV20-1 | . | CSARPGNQPQHF | TGCAGTGCTAGACCAGGCAATCAGCCCCAGCATTTT
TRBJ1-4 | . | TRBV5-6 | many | CASSLGGTAEKLFF | TGTGCCAGCAGCTTGGGGGGGACGGCGGAAAAACTGTTTTTT
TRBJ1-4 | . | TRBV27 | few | CASSLSGRHYEKLFF | TGTGCCAGCAGTTTATCGGGGAGGCACTATGAAAAACTGTTTTTT
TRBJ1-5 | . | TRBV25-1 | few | CASIKWGLEDLQPQHF | TGTGCCAGCATAAAATGGGGCCTAGAAGATCTTCAGCCCCAGCATTTT
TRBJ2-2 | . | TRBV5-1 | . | CASRVDTGELFF | TGCGCCAGCAGAGTGGACACCGGGGAGCTGTTTTTT
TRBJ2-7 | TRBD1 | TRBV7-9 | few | CASSTSGTGRYEQYF | TGTGCCAGCAGCACGTCCGGGACAGGGCGGTACGAGCAGTACTTC
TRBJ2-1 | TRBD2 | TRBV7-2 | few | CASSYSGRAANEQFF | TGTGCCAGCAGCTATAGCGGGAGGGCCGCCAATGAGCAGTTCTTC